Listed below are T cell receptor beta chains from one sample, sequenced in a study of CD8+ T cells in alopecia areata. Sequenced by immunoSEQ multiplex PCR; TCRdb stores in-frame clones only, minus some. The data hold more than 150,000 clones, with about 60% observed a single time. The sequencing here drew on CD8+ T cells sorted from blood, taken at week 24, from a patient treated with tofacitinib. Source of these receptors: a human donor with alopecia areata. Each CDR3 is given with its conserved first and last residue. The D gene is left open where the match is weak. For some rows the clone size is stated as once, few or many, or as a class when expanded; others skip it.

j_call d_call v_call clone_size cdr3_aa cdr3_nt
TRBJ2-7 - TRBV10-3 few CAISESPGMLNYEQYF TGTGCCATCAGTGAGTCCCCCGGGATGCTTAACTACGAGCAGTACTTC
TRBJ1-5 - TRBV13 - CASSQGNQPQHF TGTGCCAGCAGCCAGGGAAATCAGCCCCAGCATTTT
TRBJ2-1 - TRBV29-1 - CSVEGGQSNEQFF TGCAGCGTGGAGGGAGGACAGTCCAATGAGCAGTTCTTC
TRBJ1-5 - TRBV30 - CAWSGQTNQPQHF TGTGCCTGGAGTGGACAGACTAATCAGCCCCAGCATTTT
TRBJ2-7 - TRBV15 few CATSRDRASWLLEQYF TGTGCCACCAGCAGAGACCGAGCAAGTTGGCTTTTGGAGCAGTACTTC
TRBJ2-7 - TRBV7-8 few CASSLSMDVYEQYF TGTGCCAGCAGCTTGTCCATGGACGTCTACGAGCAGTACTTC
TRBJ2-2 TRBD1 TRBV7-9 few CASTSRGHGTGELFF TGTGCCAGCACCTCCAGGGGGCACGGCACCGGGGAGCTGTTTTTT
TRBJ2-5 TRBD1 TRBV19 - CASSRSWTGAKETQYF TGTGCCAGTAGTAGATCCTGGACAGGGGCAAAAGAGACCCAGTACTTC
TRBJ1-3 TRBD1 TRBV7-9 - CASSSPRTGGTGNTIYF TGTGCCAGCAGCTCGCCTCGGACAGGAGGGACTGGAAACACCATATATTTT
TRBJ2-7 TRBD2 TRBV5-6 - CASSLGLAGIYEQYF TGTGCCAGCAGCCTGGGACTAGCGGGAATCTACGAGCAGTACTTC
TRBJ1-1 - TRBV5-1 - CASSLTGRPKPGTEAFF TGCGCCAGCAGCTTGACTGGAAGACCAAAACCGGGGACTGAAGCTTTCTTT
TRBJ2-7 - TRBV29-1 - CSARGGRNYEQYF TGCAGCGCCAGAGGCGGACGGAACTACGAGCAGTACTTC
TRBJ1-1 - TRBV20-1 - CSAPLNTEAFF TGCAGTGCCCCTTTGAACACTGAAGCTTTCTTT
TRBJ2-1 TRBD2 TRBV13 - CASSPRLAGGQGGEQFF TGTGCCAGCAGCCCCCGACTAGCGGGGGGCCAGGGAGGTGAGCAGTTCTTC
TRBJ1-4 - TRBV5-1 - CASSLGTNEKLFF TGCGCCAGCAGCTTGGGCACTAATGAAAAACTGTTTTTT
TRBJ2-7 - TRBV30 - CAWRDPPESSYEQYF TGTGCCTGGAGGGACCCGCCGGAAAGCTCCTACGAGCAGTACTTC
TRBJ2-7 - TRBV4-1 - CASSQDSRVANEQYF TGCGCCAGCAGCCAAGACTCCAGGGTAGCGAACGAGCAGTACTTC
TRBJ2-7 TRBD1 TRBV5-6 - CASSSGQAAWGYEQYF TGTGCCAGCAGCTCAGGACAGGCGGCCTGGGGCTACGAGCAGTACTTC
TRBJ1-5 - TRBV30 few CACSEQGTQPQHF TGTGCTTGCAGTGAGCAGGGTACACAGCCCCAGCATTTT
TRBJ2-1 - TRBV13 - CASSRPGVPNEQFF TGTGCCAGCAGCCGGCCCGGAGTACCCAATGAGCAGTTCTTC
TRBJ2-7 - TRBV29-1 - CSVVTPGIAYEQYF TGCAGCGTTGTAACACCGGGGATCGCTTACGAGCAGTACTTC
TRBJ1-1 - TRBV5-1 - CASRRGAGEAFF TGCGCCAGCAGACGGGGGGCAGGTGAAGCTTTCTTT
TRBJ2-7 - TRBV6-5 - CASSSGHQLEQYF TGTGCCAGCAGTTCGGGACACCAGCTCGAGCAGTACTTC
TRBJ2-7 - TRBV30 - CAWNPTGLHEQYF TGTGCCTGGAATCCCACAGGGCTCCACGAGCAGTACTTC
TRBJ1-2 TRBD1 TRBV9 - CASSVEGTGRIGYTF TGTGCCAGCAGCGTAGAGGGGACAGGGCGAATTGGCTACACCTTC
TRBJ2-1 - TRBV4-1 - CASSIDDEQFF TGCGCCAGCAGCATTGACGATGAGCAGTTCTTC
TRBJ2-1 TRBD2 TRBV2 - CASSATLLADNEQFF TGTGCCAGCAGTGCCACGCTACTAGCGGACAATGAGCAGTTCTTC
TRBJ2-3 TRBD2 TRBV27 once CASSLLAGSDTQYF TGTGCCAGCAGTTTACTAGCGGGGTCAGATACGCAGTATTTT
TRBJ2-5 - TRBV30 once CALSGPDPRVQETQYF TGTGCCCTAAGCGGTCCTGACCCGAGGGTTCAAGAGACCCAGTACTTC
TRBJ1-1 - TRBV2 - CASSELDRNTEAFF TGTGCCAGCAGTGAATTGGACAGGAACACTGAAGCTTTCTTT
TRBJ2-3 - TRBV2 - CASVAPGTDTQYF TGTGCCAGCGTAGCGCCAGGCACAGATACGCAGTATTTT
TRBJ2-7 TRBD1 TRBV29-1 few CSVATGVDEQYF TGCAGCGTCGCGACAGGGGTAGACGAGCAGTACTTC
TRBJ1-2 - TRBV14 few CASSQGSRRYYGYTF TGTGCCAGCAGCCAAGGGTCCCGCAGGTACTATGGCTACACCTTC